The next 10 T cell receptor beta chains were all read from a single sample in a study of cytomegalovirus exposure and HLA in healthy donors. In the PCR, 60 Vbeta and 13 Jbeta primers were used. Measured with immunoSEQ multiplex PCR; TCRdb has only the in-frame clones, and not every one. The table has about 130,000 clones, 8% to 11% seen once; the top ten hold approximately 4.4%. Sequenced sample: PBMCs. Receptors were obtained from a woman aged 18-29 years in good health and CMV-seropositive.

V is TRBV2 and J is TRBJ2-7, with TRBD1 matching over 7 bases. The trim removed 8 bases at V and 9 bases at J, leaving 13 bases unmatched. Germline assignment: CDR1 SNHLY and CDR2 FYNNEI. The CDR3 contains 13 residues. CDR3 DNA sequence: TGTGCCAGCTGGGAAAGGGGGCGTCGGGTGCAGTACTTC. This sequence encodes CASWERGRRVQYF.

The rearrangement joins TRBV7-9 to TRBJ2-5, with D perhaps TRBD2 (5 bases). V was trimmed by 5 bases and J by 4 bases, leaving 14 bases between them. The CDR3 extends over 14 amino acids. Per germline, CDR1 SEHNR and CDR2 FQNEAQ (reference sequence). DNA of the CDR3: TGTGCCAGCAGCCGTACGGGGTGGGGAGAGACCCAGTACTTC. As protein: CASSRTGWGETQYF. The whole variable domain, filled in from reference TRBV7-9 and TRBJ2-5, reads DTGVSQNPRHKITKRGQNVTFRCDPISEHNRLYWYRQTLGQGPEFLTYFQNEAQLEKSRLLSDRFSAERPKGSFSTLEIQRTEQGDSAMYLCASSRTGWGETQYFGPGTRLLVL.

A single count supports this clone. At one end the junction does not follow the germline gene, possibly because of a read error. The rearrangement uses TRBV7-9 and TRBJ1-1; D is unclear. Germline loops: CDR1 SEHNR, CDR2 FQNEAQ (reference sequence). The CDR3 is 13 residues long. CDR3 in amino acids: CASSLSPATGAFF. As DNA, the CDR3 is TGTGCCAGCAGCTTATCCCCCGCAACTGGAGCTTTCTTT.

The chain joins TRBV5-6 to TRBJ2-2; unclear D gene. The germline V gene has CDR1 SGHDT and CDR2 YYEEEE. V lost 2 bases and J 5 bases, leaving 7 bases between the germline ends. This CDR3 has 13 amino acids. CDR3 in DNA: TGTGCCAGCAGCTTACAATTTACCGGGGAGCTGTTTTTT. This encodes CASSLQFTGELFF.

This clone has more than one count but fewer than ten. The genes are TRBV5-1 and TRBJ1-5; TRBD1 matches at 8 bases. Looked up from germline, CDR1 is SGHRS and CDR2 is YFSETQ. The junction had 2 bases not matched to a gene; V was cut back by 0 bases and J by 3 bases. The CDR3 extends over 15 amino acids. This CDR3 is CASSLAGGLNQPQHF. CDR3 nucleotide sequence: TGCGCCAGCAGCTTGGCAGGGGGCCTCAATCAGCCCCAGCATTTT. Together with reference TRBV5-1 and TRBJ1-5, the CDR3 gives the full variable domain: KAGVTQTPRYLIKTRGQQVTLSCSPISGHRSVSWYQQTPGQGLQFLFEYFSETQRNKGNFPGRFSGRQFSNSRSEMNVSTLELGDSALYLCASSLAGGLNQPQHFGDGTRLSIL.

This chain connects TRBV9 to TRBJ2-3, with a tentative D call TRBD2 (7 bases). Looked up from germline, CDR1 is SGDLS and CDR2 is YYNGEE. The V and J ends lost 3 bases and 5 bases respectively, with 19 bases between them. The CDR3 has 16 amino acids. The CDR3 DNA is TGTGCCAGCAGCGGGGGGGGCGGGGCAACGGGAGATACGCAGTATTTT. Amino acid sequence: CASSGGGGATGDTQYF. The complete variable domain, with remaining parts taken from reference TRBV9 and TRBJ2-3, reads DSGVTQTPKHLITATGQRVTLRCSPRSGDLSVYWYQQSLDQGLQFLIQYYNGEERAKGNILERFSAQQFPDLHSELNLSSLELGDSALYFCASSGGGGATGDTQYFGPGTRLTVL.

The chain joins TRBV6-1 to TRBJ1-5; 8 bases map to TRBD1. J was trimmed by 7 bases and V by 8 bases; bases with no gene match: 13. This CDR3 contains 15 residues. Germline-derived CDR1 and CDR2 are MNHNS and SASEGT. This CDR3 is CASGLTGERKQPQHF. In DNA form, the CDR3 reads TGTGCCAGCGGCCTGACAGGGGAGAGGAAACAGCCCCAGCATTTT.

V is TRBV10-3 and J is TRBJ1-2; D may be TRBD1 (5 bases). From germline, CDR1 is ENHRY and CDR2 SYGVKD. The V end was cut by 0 bases, the J end by 2 bases, with 10 bases between. The CDR3 extends over 15 amino acids. CDR3: CAISESQDLNYGYTF. The CDR3 DNA sequence: TGTGCCATCAGTGAGTCACAGGACCTAAACTATGGCTACACCTTC.

V gene TRBV29-1 combines with J gene TRBJ2-1, with D possibly matching TRBD2 (6 bases). The CDR3 length is 13 residues. V lost 5 bases and J lost 4, with 12 bases in between. Germline V gene sequence: CDR1 SQVTM, CDR2 ANQGSEA. CDR3 in amino acids: CSVMPAGYNEQFF. CDR3 in DNA: TGCAGCGTTATGCCTGCGGGATACAATGAGCAGTTCTTC.

The chain is built from TRBV6-1 and TRBJ1-3; the D is unclear. Germline values: CDR1 MNHNS, CDR2 SASEGT. This CDR3 is 15 amino acids long. This CDR3 reads CAIPSGLGSGNTIYF. CDR3 sequence (DNA): TGTGCGATTCCTAGTGGGTTAGGCTCTGGAAACACCATATATTTT.